Shown below are 12 T cell receptor beta chains from a single sample sequenced in a study of T cells in Graves' hyperthyroidism and ophthalmopathy. TCR beta CDR3 region amplification was performed from RNA transcripts. During a first-round RT-PCR of the TCR CDR3, the HTBI primer set was used. Each CDR3 protein is one row after TCRdb ran MiXCR on the multiplex PCR reads. The sample contains 650,000 to 850,000 distinct CDR3 sequences, 18% of which appear only once. The source material was blood. Every receptor here comes from a woman aged 50 to 60 with Graves' hyperthyroidism that later progressed to Graves' ophthalmopathy.

This sequence joins TRBV5-1 and TRBJ2-7; 9 bases fit TRBD2. CDR3 size: 14 residues. Germline V gene sequence: CDR1 SGHRS, CDR2 YFSETQ. With V trimmed by 5 bases and J by 1 base, 4 bases remained unmatched. In nucleotides, the CDR3 is TGCGCCAGCAGGCTAGCGGGGCTATCCTACGAGCAGTACTTC. Translating it yields CASRLAGLSYEQYF.

J is TRBJ1-3 and V is TRBV11-2; D is perhaps TRBD1 (5 bases). V was cut by 3 bases and J by 2 bases, with 11 bases left in between. CDR3 length: 15 amino acids. Germline V lookup: CDR1 SGHAT, CDR2 FQNNGV. CDR3 sequence reads: CASSLEGLTGNTIYF. The CDR3 DNA sequence: TGTGCCAGCAGCTTGGAGGGGCTAACTGGAAACACCATATATTTT.

This clonotype has a handful of counts. The chain uses TRBV20-1 and TRBJ2-5; no reliable D call. CDR3 length: 13 residues. Germline assignment: CDR1 DFQATT and CDR2 SNEGSKA (reference sequence). Trimming stripped 0 bases from V and 7 bases from J, with 12 bases between. The CDR3 DNA sequence: TGCAGTGCTAGAGATTCGATAGACGGGACCCAGTACTTC. Its protein product is CSARDSIDGTQYF.

The genes are TRBV7-8 and TRBJ1-2; D is perhaps TRBD1 (5 bases). Looked up from germline, CDR1 is SGHVS and CDR2 is FQNEAQ. This CDR3 has 15 amino acids. Between the trimmed V and J ends, which lost 5 bases and 3 bases, there was a span of 16 bases. This chain's CDR3 is CASSSFLGRDYGYTF. The CDR3 coding sequence is TGTGCCAGCAGCAGTTTTCTAGGCAGGGACTATGGCTACACCTTC.

The chain couples TRBV20-1 to TRBJ1-2, with D perhaps TRBD1 (5 bases). The CDR3 length is 14 residues. Trimming cost V 2 bases and J 2 bases, with 12 bases left between them. The V gene's germline CDR1 is DFQATT and CDR2 SNEGSKA (reference sequence). The CDR3 DNA follows: TGCAGTGCTAGACCACAAAGGACAAACTATGGCTACACCTTC. Amino acid sequence: CSARPQRTNYGYTF.

This clonotype was detected only a few times. The chain uses TRBV2 and TRBJ2-3; D might be TRBD1 (6 bases). CDR1 SNHLY and CDR2 FYNNEI come from the germline V gene. V shed 6 bases and J shed 0 bases, with 16 bases lying between them. The CDR3 is made up of 16 amino acids. For the CDR3, the DNA is TGTGCCAGCAGCCTCGGACAGTCCGCTAGCACAGATACGCAGTATTTT. Translation gives CASSLGQSASTDTQYF.

This clonotype was recorded at least ten times. V usage is TRBV15 and J usage is TRBJ2-1; 12 bases fit TRBD2. Germline V gene lookup returns CDR1 LNHNV and CDR2 YYDKDF (reference sequence). Trimming removed 5 bases from V and 6 bases from J; junction bases left unmatched: 11. This CDR3 spans 17 amino acids. The DNA of the CDR3 is TGTGCCACCAGCTCCCACCTCCTAGCGGGGGGGGCCAATGAGCAGTTCTTC. Residues: CATSSHLLAGGANEQFF.

V usage is TRBV20-1 and J usage is TRBJ2-1; 8 nucleotides match TRBD2. Germline V lookup: CDR1 DFQATT, CDR2 SNEGSKA (reference sequence). The CDR3 is 14 amino acids. The junction had 6 bases not matched to a gene; V was cut back by 7 bases and J by 1 base. In DNA form, the CDR3 reads TGCAGTGGAAGGACTAGCATGTCCTACAATGAGCAGTTCTTC. It yields the protein CSGRTSMSYNEQFF.

The V gene is TRBV7-2, the J gene TRBJ1-2; 7 bases match TRBD1. CDR1 is SGHTA, CDR2 FQGNSA, per germline. The CDR3 is 15 residues long. The V segment lost 5 bases and the J segment 7 bases; nucleotides outside the gene matches: 13. Here the CDR3 DNA reads TGTGCCAGCAGCCCTCTAGGCAAGGGGGCCGCTGGCTACACCTTC. It yields the protein CASSPLGKGAAGYTF. Supplemented by reference TRBV7-2 and TRBJ1-2, the full variable domain reads GAGVSQSPSNKVTEKGKDVELRCDPISGHTALYWYRQSLGQGLEFLIYFQGNSAPDKSGLPSDRFSAERTGGSVSTLTIQRTQQEDSAVYLCASSPLGKGAAGYTFGSGTRLTVV.

This clonotype was picked up many times. This chain uses TRBV30 with TRBJ1-1, with D perhaps TRBD1 (6 bases). CDR1 GTSNPN and CDR2 SVGIG come from the germline V gene (reference sequence). The V and J ends lost 4 bases and 5 bases respectively, with 14 bases between them. This CDR3 is 13 amino acids long. CDR3 bases: TGTGCCTGGACACCTAACAGGGAAACTGAAGCTTTCTTT. Amino acids: CAWTPNRETEAFF.

The J gene is TRBJ2-2, the V gene TRBV6-2 or TRBV6-3; no firm D call. Germline V gives CDR1 MNHEY, CDR2 SVGEGT. V was pared by 5 bases and J by 5 bases, with 12 bases between. This CDR3 contains 14 residues. Here the CDR3 DNA reads TGTGCCAGCAGTCTCCCTGACGTAACCGGGGAGCTGTTTTTT. Translating it yields CASSLPDVTGELFF.

This clonotype appeared many times. The rearrangement uses TRBV29-1 and TRBJ2-7; 15 positions match TRBD2. The J segment lost 2 bases and the V segment lost 1 base, leaving 6 bases of the junction unmatched. This CDR3 is built from 17 residues. Germline-derived CDR1 and CDR2 are SQVTM and ANQGSEA. This chain's CDR3 is CSVEVKGLAGGTYEQYF. As DNA, the CDR3 is TGCAGCGTTGAAGTAAAGGGACTAGCGGGGGGAACCTACGAGCAGTACTTC.